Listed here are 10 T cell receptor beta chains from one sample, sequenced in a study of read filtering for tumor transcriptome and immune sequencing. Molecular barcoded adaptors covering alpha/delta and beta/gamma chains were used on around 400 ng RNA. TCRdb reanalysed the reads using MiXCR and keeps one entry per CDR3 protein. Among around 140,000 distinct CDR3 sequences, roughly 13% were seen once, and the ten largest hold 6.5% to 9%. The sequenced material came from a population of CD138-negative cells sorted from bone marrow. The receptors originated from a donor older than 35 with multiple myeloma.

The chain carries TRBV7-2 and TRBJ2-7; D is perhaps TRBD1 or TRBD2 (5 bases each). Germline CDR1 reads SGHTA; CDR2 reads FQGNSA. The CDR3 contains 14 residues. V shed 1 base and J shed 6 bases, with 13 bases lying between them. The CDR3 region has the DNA TGTGCCAGCAGCTTAGTCCCTCTGAGGGGCGAGCAGTACTTC. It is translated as CASSLVPLRGEQYF.

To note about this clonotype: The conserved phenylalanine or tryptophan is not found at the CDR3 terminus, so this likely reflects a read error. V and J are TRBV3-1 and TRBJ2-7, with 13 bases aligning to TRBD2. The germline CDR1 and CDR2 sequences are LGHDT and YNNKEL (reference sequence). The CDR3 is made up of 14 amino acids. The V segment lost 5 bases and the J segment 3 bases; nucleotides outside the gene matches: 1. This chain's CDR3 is CASSWTSGSYEQYL. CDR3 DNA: TGTGCCAGCAGCTGGACTAGCGGGAGCTACGAGCAGTACCTC.

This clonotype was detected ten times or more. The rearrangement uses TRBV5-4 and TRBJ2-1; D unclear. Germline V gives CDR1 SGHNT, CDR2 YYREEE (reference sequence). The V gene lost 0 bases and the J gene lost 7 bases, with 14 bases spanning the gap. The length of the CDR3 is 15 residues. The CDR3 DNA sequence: TGTGCCAGCAGCTTGGCCGCTGAGCGACGGAATGAGCAGTTCTTC. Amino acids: CASSLAAERRNEQFF.

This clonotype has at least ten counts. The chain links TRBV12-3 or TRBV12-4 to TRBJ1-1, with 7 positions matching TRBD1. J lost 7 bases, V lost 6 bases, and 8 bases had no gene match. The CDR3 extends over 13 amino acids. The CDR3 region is CASSLQGRGEAFF. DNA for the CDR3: TGTGCCAGCAGCTTACAGGGGCGGGGTGAAGCTTTCTTT.

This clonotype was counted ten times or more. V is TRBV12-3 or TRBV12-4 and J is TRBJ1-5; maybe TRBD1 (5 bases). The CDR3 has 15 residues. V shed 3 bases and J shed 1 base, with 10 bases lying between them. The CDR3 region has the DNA TGTGCCAGCAGTTTCGCAGGGCGCAGCAATCAGCCCCAGCATTTT. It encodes CASSFAGRSNQPQHF.

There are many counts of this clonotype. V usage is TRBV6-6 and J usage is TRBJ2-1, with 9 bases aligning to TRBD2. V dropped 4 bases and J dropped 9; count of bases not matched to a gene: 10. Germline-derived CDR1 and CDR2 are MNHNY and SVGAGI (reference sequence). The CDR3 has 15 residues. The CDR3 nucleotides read TGTGCCAGCAGTTCACCGGGACTAGCTTCTGGTGAGCAGTTCTTC. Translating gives CASSSPGLASGEQFF.

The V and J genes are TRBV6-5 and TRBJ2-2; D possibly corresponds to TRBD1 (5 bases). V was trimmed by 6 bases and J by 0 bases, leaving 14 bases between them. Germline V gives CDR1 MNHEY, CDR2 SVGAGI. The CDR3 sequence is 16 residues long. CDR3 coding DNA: TGTGCCAGCAGAGCGTGGGGCACCGCGAACACCGGGGAGCTGTTTTTT. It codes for CASRAWGTANTGELFF.

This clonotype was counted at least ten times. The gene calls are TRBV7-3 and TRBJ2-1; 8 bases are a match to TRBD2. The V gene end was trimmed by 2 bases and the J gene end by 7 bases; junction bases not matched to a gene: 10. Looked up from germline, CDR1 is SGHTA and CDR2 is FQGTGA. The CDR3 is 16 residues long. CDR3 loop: CASSLRSGSSMNEQFF. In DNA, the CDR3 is TGTGCCAGCAGCTTACGAAGCGGGAGTAGTATGAATGAGCAGTTCTTC.

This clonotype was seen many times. CDR3 in amino acids: CASSPRGVQETQYF. The CDR3 nucleotides read TGCGCCAGCAGCCCGAGAGGTGTCCAAGAGACCCAGTACTTC. The V and J genes are TRBV4-3 and TRBJ2-5; no clear D. The CDR3 spans 14 residues. The germline CDR1 and CDR2 sequences are LGHNA and YSLEER. V lost 4 bases and J 1 base, leaving 10 bases between the germline ends.

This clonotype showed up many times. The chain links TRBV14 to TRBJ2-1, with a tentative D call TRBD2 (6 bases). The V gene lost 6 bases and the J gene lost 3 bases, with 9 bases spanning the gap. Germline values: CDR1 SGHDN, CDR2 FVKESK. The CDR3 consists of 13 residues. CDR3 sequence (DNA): TGTGCCAGCAGGCGGGACGGCTACAATGAGCAGTTCTTC. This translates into CASRRDGYNEQFF.